This TCR beta chain is from a study of blood T cell repertoires in COVID-19. Study-level background: The study drew acute and convalescent COVID-19 samples from the United States, Italy and Spain.

CDR1 is LNHDA and CDR2 is SQIVND in the germline V gene (reference sequence). The CDR3 totals 12 residues. Trimming cost V 11 bases and J 5 bases; bases outside gene matches: 9. Original processing methods: It was from reference gene primer amplification that nucleated cell counts were estimated. The data were produced by immunoSEQ multiplex PCR, yet TCRdb's version contains in-frame clones alone and is incomplete. D and trimming were read from the DNA, whereas the V and J calls and clone size are those reported in that table. The table includes 430,000 or so clones, 70% to 90% detected once. Sequencing was performed on peripheral blood. The sequence derives from a man aged 18 to 30 with COVID-19, enrolled during active disease. The gene calls are TRBV19 and TRBJ2-7; 7 bases are a match to TRBD1. CDR3 in DNA: TGTGCCTATACAGACAGGGTCCACGAGCAGTACTTC. This encodes CAYTDRVHEQYF.